Listed here is a single TCR beta chain. Here immunoSEQ multiplex PCR was the method, and the copy in TCRdb shows in-frame clones only, minus some. The sample has fewer than 450,000 clones; around 91% are singletons. These data come from a study of blood T cell repertoires in COVID-19. Trimming removed 4 bases from V and 5 bases from J; junction bases left unmatched: 10. The germline V gene encodes CDR1 SGHTA and CDR2 FQGTGA. CDR3 size: 15 residues. The clonotype was recovered from a man aged 18-30 years who had recovered from COVID-19. Sequencing was carried out using PBMCs or T cells enriched from blood (not recorded which). The chain joins TRBV7-3 to TRBJ2-5; 7 bases are shared with TRBD2. As DNA, the CDR3 is TGTGCCAGCAGCTACCAAGCGGGACGTGGGGAGACCCAGTACTTC. Protein: CASSYQAGRGETQYF.